Listed below are T cell receptor beta chains from one sample, sequenced in a study of cytomegalovirus exposure and HLA in healthy donors. Using immunoSEQ multiplex PCR, the repertoire was profiled, and TCRdb retains in-frame clones only, with some absent. The data contain 150,000 to 200,000 clones, 60% to 80% of them singletons. The sample was PBMCs. Every receptor here comes from a middle-aged woman in good health and CMV-seropositive. Each CDR3 is given with its conserved first and last residue. A D gene is named only where the DNA matches it firmly. Size is omitted from some rows. Given values are once, few, many or a class for expanded clones.

>few|TRBV5-1|-|15|TRBJ1-6
TGCGCCAGCAGCTTGGGGGGGCTGTGGAATTCACCCCTCCACTTT
CASSLGGLWNSPLHF
>-|TRBV4-3|-|14|TRBJ1-1
TGCGCCAGCAGCCAGGAAACAGGGCTGACTGAAGCTTTCTTT
CASSQETGLTEAFF
>-|TRBV9|TRBD2|16|TRBJ2-3
TGTGCCAGCAGCGTCCCTAGCGGGGGGAAGACAGATACGCAGTATTTT
CASSVPSGGKTDTQYF
>-|TRBV7-2|TRBD1|16|TRBJ2-2
TGTGCCAGCAGCCCAAGGACAGGGCGAAACACCGGGGAGCTGTTTTTT
CASSPRTGRNTGELFF
>-|TRBV5-4|TRBD2|15|TRBJ2-2
TGTGCCAGCAGCTTGTGGGGGAGGGGCACCGGGGAGCTGTTTTTT
CASSLWGRGTGELFF
>-|TRBV21-1|-|21|TRBJ2-3
TGTGCCAGCAGCAAAGAAGGCCTGAAAGCCGTATGCAGGGGGCAGGGAGATACGCAGTATTTT
CASSKEGLKAVCRGQGDTQYF
>few|TRBV30|TRBD1|13|TRBJ1-2
TGTGCCTGGAGCCCGGGACAGGATACTGGCTACACCTTC
CAWSPGQDTGYTF
>-|TRBV5-1|TRBD2|17|TRBJ2-7
TGCGCCAGCAGCGGGACTAGCGGGGGCCAGGGCTCCTACGAGCAGTACTTC
CASSGTSGGQGSYEQYF
>once|TRBV18|TRBD1|15|TRBJ2-7
TGTGCCAGCTCACCACCGGGACAGGCCTCCTACGAGCAGTACTTC
CASSPPGQASYEQYF
>-|TRBV15|TRBD2|17|TRBJ2-1
TGTGCCACCAGCAGGCTTAGGACTAGCGGGACAGACAATGAGCAGTTCTTC
CATSRLRTSGTDNEQFF
>-|TRBV2|TRBD1|13|TRBJ2-4
TGTGCCAGCAGGCGACAGGGAGAAAACATTCAGTACTTC
CASRRQGENIQYF
>-|TRBV15|-|15|TRBJ1-4
TGTGCCACCAGCATTAGATATACAACTAATGAAAAACTGTTTTTT
CATSIRYTTNEKLFF
>-|TRBV5-4|TRBD2|15|TRBJ2-5
TGTGCCAGCAGCTTGGCGGGGGACTATGGAAAGACCCAGTACTTC
CASSLAGDYGKTQYF
>-|TRBV18|-|14|TRBJ2-5
TGTGCCAGCTCACCACCCCAGGCCCCAGAGACCCAGTACTTC
CASSPPQAPETQYF
>-|TRBV7-9|TRBD1|13|TRBJ1-2
TGTGCCAGCAAAGGGGGCGCCTTCTATGGCTACACCTTC
CASKGGAFYGYTF
>once|TRBV9|-|15|TRBJ1-2
TGTGCCAGCAGCGCCGGAGGGGGGGTTTTCTATGGCTACACCTTC
CASSAGGGVFYGYTF
>-|TRBV4-3|TRBD2|16|TRBJ2-5
TGCGCCAGCAGCCAAGGACTAGCGGGCTACCAAGAGACCCAGTACTTC
CASSQGLAGYQETQYF
>-|TRBV11-2|-|12|TRBJ2-7
TGTGCCAGCAGCCTTTCAGAGGTAGGGCAGTACTTC
CASSLSEVGQYF
>-|TRBV18|TRBD2|13|TRBJ2-5
TGTGCCAGCTCACCGGGGGGGCAAGAGACCCAGTACTTC
CASSPGGQETQYF
>-|TRBV6-5|TRBD2|14|TRBJ2-7
TGTGCCAGCAGTTACACGAAGGAGGCGGGAGCCCAGTACTTC
CASSYTKEAGAQYF